The 14 T cell receptor beta chains presented below share a single source sample, sequenced in a study of blood T cell repertoires in COVID-19 (dated by TCRdb to between 2020 and 2021). To prepare the library, the immunoSEQ multiplex PCR assay was applied. TCRdb holds this immuneACCESS table with in-frame rearrangements only. Some clones are missing; in checked studies, unresolved V genes explain under half, and the rest has no known cause. The sample table holds about 62,000 clones, of which over 60% were seen once. The ten biggest clones cover around 6.4% of the sample. Sequenced input: peripheral blood. The receptors here all came from a woman between 45 and 65 years old with active or convalescent COVID-19.

The chain uses TRBV7-2 and TRBJ2-7, with TRBD2 as a possible D gene (5 bases). The CDR3 contains 13 residues. V lost 2 bases, J lost 9 bases, and 14 bases lay in between. Germline V gene data show CDR1 as SGHTA and CDR2 as FQGNSA. The CDR3 DNA follows: TGTGCCAGCAGCTTACCGTCAAGCGGACGGCAGTACTTC. Translating it yields CASSLPSSGRQYF. Supplemented by reference TRBV7-2 and TRBJ2-7, the full variable domain reads GAGVSQSPSNKVTEKGKDVELRCDPISGHTALYWYRQSLGQGLEFLIYFQGNSAPDKSGLPSDRFSAERTGGSVSTLTIQRTQQEDSAVYLCASSLPSSGRQYFGPGTRLTVT.

J is TRBJ2-7 and V is TRBV7-3; D perhaps matches TRBD2 (6 bases). CDR3 size: 15 residues. Germline lookup yields CDR1 SGHTA and CDR2 FQGTGA. The ends were cut back, 3 bases at V and 4 bases at J, with 16 bases in the middle. CDR3 residues: CASSFNPGLGYEQYF. DNA for the CDR3: TGTGCCAGCAGCTTCAACCCGGGACTGGGATACGAGCAGTACTTC.

This chain joins TRBV19 and TRBJ1-4; the match to TRBD1 covers 9 bases. The trim removed 5 bases at V and 7 bases at J, leaving 5 bases unmatched. Germline CDR1 and CDR2: LNHDA and SQIVND (reference sequence). This CDR3 contains 14 residues. Written as DNA, the CDR3 is TGTGCCAGTAGTCGGGACAGGGTAGCTGAAAAACTGTTTTTT. Translated: CASSRDRVAEKLFF.

The chain has TRBV19 and TRBJ1-1, with D hard to call. The CDR3 consists of 15 residues. V lost 1 base and J lost 4, with 13 bases in between. Per the germline V gene, CDR1 is LNHDA and CDR2 is SQIVND (reference sequence). CDR3 DNA: TGTGCCAGTAGTATAGGCCCGAGGGCGGGCACTGAAGCTTTCTTT. Translated: CASSIGPRAGTEAFF.

V usage is TRBV24-1 and J usage is TRBJ2-5; 8 positions agree with TRBD1. CDR3 size: 15 residues. Germline V lookup: CDR1 KGHDR, CDR2 SFDVKD. Unmatched junction bases numbered 5, after V lost 1 base and J lost 5 bases. The DNA of the CDR3 is TGTGCCACCAGTGATTTTGGACAGGGACGGGAGACCCAGTACTTC. This encodes CATSDFGQGRETQYF.

The chain employs TRBV19 and TRBJ2-7; TRBD2 might be the D (5 bases). The germline V gene has CDR1 LNHDA and CDR2 SQIVND (reference sequence). This CDR3 has 14 amino acids. V gave up 5 bases and J gave up 2 bases, with 13 bases separating them. DNA of the CDR3: TGTGCCAGTAGTTTAGCGACTCTAACCTACGAGCAGTACTTC. This translates into CASSLATLTYEQYF.

The table lists this clone with a few counts. This rearrangement joins TRBV3-1 (or the pseudogene TRBV3-2) to TRBJ1-5; TRBD1 agrees at 7 bases. The germline V gene encodes CDR1 LGHDT and CDR2 YNNKEL (reference sequence). The CDR3 runs 14 residues. V trimming: 5 bases; J trimming: 5 bases; junction bases outside the gene matches: 6. The CDR3 DNA reads TGTGCCAGCAGCTCCCGGGACAGTCATCAGCCCCAGCATTTT. Protein sequence: CASSSRDSHQPQHF.

J is TRBJ2-2 and V is TRBV18; maybe TRBD2 (6 bases). The CDR3 spans 14 residues. Germline V CDR1 and CDR2: KGHSH, LQKENI. V was shortened by 0 bases and J by 5 bases, with 7 bases between the two germline ends. The CDR3 sequence: CASSPPGSTGELFF. The CDR3, as DNA: TGTGCCAGCTCACCACCCGGGAGTACCGGGGAGCTGTTTTTT.

V usage is TRBV4-3 and J usage is TRBJ2-1; tentative D call: TRBD2 (5 bases). CDR3 length: 15 amino acids. Germline lookup yields CDR1 LGHNA and CDR2 YSLEER. Trimming took off 0 bases at V and 5 bases at J, with 11 bases between the two ends. CDR3 region: CASSQDRRSDNEQFF. CDR3 sequence (DNA): TGCGCCAGCAGCCAAGATAGGAGGAGTGACAATGAGCAGTTCTTC.

The chain carries TRBV10-1 and TRBJ2-3, with 10 positions matching TRBD2. The CDR3 has 14 residues. Germline CDR1 WNHNN, CDR2 SYGVQD (reference sequence). V dropped 8 bases and J dropped 6; count of bases not matched to a gene: 8. The CDR3 is CASHLAGDLDTQYF. The CDR3 DNA follows: TGCGCCAGCCACCTAGCGGGAGATCTTGATACGCAGTATTTT.

The chain has TRBV13 and TRBJ1-3; 8 bases agree with TRBD1. The CDR3 spans 15 residues. The V gene end was trimmed by 2 bases and the J gene end by 3 bases; junction bases not matched to a gene: 3. Germline V gene data show CDR1 as PRHDT and CDR2 as FYEKMQ (reference sequence). CDR3 loop: CASSLQGARGNTIYF. The CDR3, as DNA: TGTGCCAGCAGCTTACAGGGGGCGCGTGGAAACACCATATATTTT.

The chain has TRBV7-9 and TRBJ2-7, with a possible D match to TRBD2 (5 bases). Germline V gives CDR1 SEHNR, CDR2 FQNEAQ (reference sequence). V was trimmed by 5 bases and J by 0 bases, leaving 11 bases between them. The CDR3 totals 14 residues. Written as DNA, the CDR3 is TGTGCCAGCAGCCAGGACTGGAGCTCCTACGAGCAGTACTTC. It specifies CASSQDWSSYEQYF.

The chain employs TRBV10-2 and TRBJ2-3; D unresolved. Trimming removed 11 bases at V and 7 bases at J, with 7 bases between. Germline V CDR1 and CDR2: WSHSY, SAAADI. The CDR3 consists of 9 residues. In DNA, the CDR3 is TGCGCCGGCCCAAATACGCAGTATTTT. Encoded protein: CAGPNTQYF.

This clone was detected once. The chain is built from TRBV4-3 and TRBJ2-7, with TRBD2 matching over 9 bases. Unmatched junction bases numbered 7, after V lost 1 base and J lost 9 bases. The CDR3 sequence is 14 residues long. The V gene's germline CDR1 is LGHNA and CDR2 YSLEER. The CDR3 DNA reads as TGCGCCAGCAGCCAAGGACTAGCGGACCTCCGGCAGTACTTC. Translation: CASSQGLADLRQYF.